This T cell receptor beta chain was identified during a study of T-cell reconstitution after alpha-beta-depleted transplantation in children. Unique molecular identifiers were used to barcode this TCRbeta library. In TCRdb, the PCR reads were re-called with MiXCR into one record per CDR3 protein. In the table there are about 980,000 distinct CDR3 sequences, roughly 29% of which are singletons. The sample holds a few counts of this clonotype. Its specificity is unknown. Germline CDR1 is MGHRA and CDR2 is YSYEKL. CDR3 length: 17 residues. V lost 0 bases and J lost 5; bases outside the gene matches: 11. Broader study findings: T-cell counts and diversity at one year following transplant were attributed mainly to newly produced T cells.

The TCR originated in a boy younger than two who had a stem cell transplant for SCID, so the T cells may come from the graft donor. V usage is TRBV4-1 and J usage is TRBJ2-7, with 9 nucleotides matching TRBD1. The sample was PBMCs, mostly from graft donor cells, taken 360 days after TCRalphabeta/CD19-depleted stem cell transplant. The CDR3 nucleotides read TGCGCCAGCAGCCAAGACTTCCCCGGGACAGGGTACAACGAGCAGTACTTC. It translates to CASSQDFPGTGYNEQYF.